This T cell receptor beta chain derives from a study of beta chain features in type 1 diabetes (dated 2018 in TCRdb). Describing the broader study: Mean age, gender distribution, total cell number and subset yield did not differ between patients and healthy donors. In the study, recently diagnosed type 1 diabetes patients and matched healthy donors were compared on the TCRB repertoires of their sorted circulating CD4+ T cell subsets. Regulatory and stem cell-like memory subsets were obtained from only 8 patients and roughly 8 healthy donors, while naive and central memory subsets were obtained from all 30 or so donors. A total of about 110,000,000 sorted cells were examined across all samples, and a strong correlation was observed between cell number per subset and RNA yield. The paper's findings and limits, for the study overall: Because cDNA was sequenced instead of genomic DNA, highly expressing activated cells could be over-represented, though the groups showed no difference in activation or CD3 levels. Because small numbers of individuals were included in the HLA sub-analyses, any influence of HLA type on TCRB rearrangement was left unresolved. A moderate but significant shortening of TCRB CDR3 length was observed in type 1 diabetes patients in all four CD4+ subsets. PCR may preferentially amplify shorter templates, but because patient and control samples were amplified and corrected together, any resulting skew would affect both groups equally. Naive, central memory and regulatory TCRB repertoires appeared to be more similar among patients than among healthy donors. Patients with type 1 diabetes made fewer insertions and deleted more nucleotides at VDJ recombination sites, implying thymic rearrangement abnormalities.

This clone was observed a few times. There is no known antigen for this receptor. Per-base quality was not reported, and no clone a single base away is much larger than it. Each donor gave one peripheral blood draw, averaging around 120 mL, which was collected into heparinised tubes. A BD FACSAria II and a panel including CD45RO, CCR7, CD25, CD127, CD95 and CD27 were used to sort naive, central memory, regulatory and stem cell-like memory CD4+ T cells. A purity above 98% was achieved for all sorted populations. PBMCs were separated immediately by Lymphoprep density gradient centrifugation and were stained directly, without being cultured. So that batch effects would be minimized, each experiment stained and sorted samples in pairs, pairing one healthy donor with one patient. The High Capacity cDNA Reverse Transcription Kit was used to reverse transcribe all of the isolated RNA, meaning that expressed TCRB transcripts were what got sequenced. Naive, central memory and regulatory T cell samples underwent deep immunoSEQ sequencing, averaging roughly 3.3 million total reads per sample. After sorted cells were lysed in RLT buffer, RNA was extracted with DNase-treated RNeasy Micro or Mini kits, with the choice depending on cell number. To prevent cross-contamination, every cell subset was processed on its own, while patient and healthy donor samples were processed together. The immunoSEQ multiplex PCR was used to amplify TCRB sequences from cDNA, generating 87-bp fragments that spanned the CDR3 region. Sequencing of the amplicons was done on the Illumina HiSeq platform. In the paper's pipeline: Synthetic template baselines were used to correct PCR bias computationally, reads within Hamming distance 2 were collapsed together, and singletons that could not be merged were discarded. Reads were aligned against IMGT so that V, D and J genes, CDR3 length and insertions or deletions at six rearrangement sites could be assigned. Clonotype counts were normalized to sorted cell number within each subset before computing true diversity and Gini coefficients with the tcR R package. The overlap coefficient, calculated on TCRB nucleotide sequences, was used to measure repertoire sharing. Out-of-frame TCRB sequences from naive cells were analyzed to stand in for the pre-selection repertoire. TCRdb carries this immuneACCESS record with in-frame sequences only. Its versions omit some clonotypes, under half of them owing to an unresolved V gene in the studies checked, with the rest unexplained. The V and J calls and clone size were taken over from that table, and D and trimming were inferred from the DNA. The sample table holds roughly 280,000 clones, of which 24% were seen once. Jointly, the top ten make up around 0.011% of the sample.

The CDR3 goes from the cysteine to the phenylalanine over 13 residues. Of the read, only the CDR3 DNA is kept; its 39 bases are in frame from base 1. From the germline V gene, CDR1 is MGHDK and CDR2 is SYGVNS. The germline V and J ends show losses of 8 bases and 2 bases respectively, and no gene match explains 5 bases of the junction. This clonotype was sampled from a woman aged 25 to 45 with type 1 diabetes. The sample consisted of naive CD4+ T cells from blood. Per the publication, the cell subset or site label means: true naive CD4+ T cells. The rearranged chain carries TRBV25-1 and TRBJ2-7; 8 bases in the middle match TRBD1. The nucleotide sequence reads TGTGCCAGCGTTACACAGGGGGCCTACGAGCAGTACTTC. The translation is CASVTQGAYEQYF.